This is a list of T cell receptor beta chains from one sample in a study of response to subunit inactivated influenza vaccine. TCRdb re-derived calls from the RT-PCR reads in MiXCR, one entry per CDR3 protein. Found here are 450,000 to 700,000 distinct CDR3 sequences, about 14% of them singletons; the top ten hold around 10%. This material consisted of PBMCs from blood, taken 11 to 12 days after vaccination. The receptors derive from a man aged 45-65 years who received an inactivated influenza vaccine. CDR3s include the opening cysteine and the closing phenylalanine or tryptophan. D genes are given only for firm matches. Clone size is shown for a subset of rows, as once, few, many or a class of expanded clone.

j_gene: TRBJ2-3
abundance: few
v_gene: TRBV10-3
d_gene: NA
CDR3nt: TGTGCCATCAGTGAAAACCCCTCGAGGCGTACGCAGTATTTT
CDR3aa: CAISENPSRRTQYF

j_gene: TRBJ1-5
abundance: NA
v_gene: TRBV14
d_gene: NA
CDR3nt: TGTGCCAGCAGCTTCTTCGTTGATGGGTTGGACTATAGCAATCAGCCCCAGCATTTT
CDR3aa: CASSFFVDGLDYSNQPQHF

j_gene: TRBJ2-1
abundance: many
v_gene: TRBV11-3
d_gene: NA
CDR3nt: TGTGCCAGCAGCGCAAGCGCGGGTTACAATGAGCAGTTCTTC
CDR3aa: CASSASAGYNEQFF

j_gene: TRBJ2-1
abundance: NA
v_gene: TRBV14
d_gene: TRBD2
CDR3nt: TGTGCCAGCAGCCAAGGCGGGGGGGCCTCCTACAATGAGCAGTTCTTC
CDR3aa: CASSQGGGASYNEQFF

j_gene: TRBJ2-7
abundance: few
v_gene: TRBV20-1
d_gene: TRBD1
CDR3nt: TGCAGTGCTAGCATCCCCGGGACAGGGAATTCTCAGTACTTC
CDR3aa: CSASIPGTGNSQYF

j_gene: TRBJ2-7
abundance: few
v_gene: TRBV29-1
d_gene: TRBD2
CDR3nt: TGCAGCGTCAACGTAGCGGGAGTCGGTGAGCAGTACTTC
CDR3aa: CSVNVAGVGEQYF

j_gene: TRBJ2-3
abundance: many
v_gene: TRBV9
d_gene: NA
CDR3nt: TGTGCCAGCAGCGTAGCACGGGGTGGGGGACACTTCACAGATACGCAGTATTTT
CDR3aa: CASSVARGGGHFTDTQYF

j_gene: TRBJ1-1
abundance: NA
v_gene: TRBV7-9
d_gene: NA
CDR3nt: TGTGCCAGCAGCACCGGTGTCACTGAAGCTTTCTTT
CDR3aa: CASSTGVTEAFF

j_gene: TRBJ2-2
abundance: NA
v_gene: TRBV20-1
d_gene: NA
CDR3nt: TGCAGTGCTAGAATGGGCGGAGGTGAGGAGGCCGGGGAGCTGTTTTTT
CDR3aa: CSARMGGGEEAGELFF

j_gene: TRBJ1-4
abundance: few
v_gene: TRBV27
d_gene: TRBD1
CDR3nt: TGTGCCAGCAGTTTATCGGTGACAGGGAAGGCGGCAAAACTGTTTTTT
CDR3aa: CASSLSVTGKAAKLFF

j_gene: TRBJ2-6
abundance: few
v_gene: TRBV9
d_gene: NA
CDR3nt: TGTGCCAGCAGCGTAGCCCGCCCTGGGGCCAACGTCCTGACTTTC
CDR3aa: CASSVARPGANVLTF

j_gene: TRBJ2-3
abundance: NA
v_gene: TRBV7-2
d_gene: TRBD1
CDR3nt: TGTGCCAGCAGCTTATCACAGGGGGTAGAGGGCACAGATACGCAGTATTTT
CDR3aa: CASSLSQGVEGTDTQYF

j_gene: TRBJ2-5
abundance: NA
v_gene: TRBV27
d_gene: TRBD2
CDR3nt: TGTGCCAGCGGGGGACTAGCGGGGGGGCAAGAGACCCAGTACTTC
CDR3aa: CASGGLAGGQETQYF

j_gene: TRBJ2-1
abundance: NA
v_gene: TRBV20-1
d_gene: NA
CDR3nt: TGCAGTGCTGTGGACAGCTACAATGAGCAGTTCTTC
CDR3aa: CSAVDSYNEQFF

j_gene: TRBJ2-1
abundance: NA
v_gene: TRBV9
d_gene: TRBD2
CDR3nt: TGTGCCAGCAGTCATCCTATTAGCGGGGAGTCCTACAATGAGCAGTTCTTC
CDR3aa: CASSHPISGESYNEQFF

j_gene: TRBJ1-6
abundance: few
v_gene: TRBV6-5
d_gene: NA
CDR3nt: TGTGCCAGCAGTTACCTTCCCGAGGGTAGTAATTCACCCCTCCACTTT
CDR3aa: CASSYLPEGSNSPLHF

j_gene: TRBJ2-2
abundance: few
v_gene: TRBV11-2
d_gene: NA
CDR3nt: TGTGCCAGCAGCTCCCACCGGGCCGGGGAGCTGTTTTTT
CDR3aa: CASSSHRAGELFF

j_gene: TRBJ1-3
abundance: many
v_gene: TRBV7-9
d_gene: NA
CDR3nt: TGTGCCAGCAGCTTAGAAGTCAGAGCTTTCGGAAACACCATATATTTT
CDR3aa: CASSLEVRAFGNTIYF

j_gene: TRBJ2-7
abundance: few
v_gene: TRBV20-1
d_gene: TRBD1
CDR3nt: TGCAGTGCTAGTGCAGACAGGGGGCTGTTCGAGCAGTACTTC
CDR3aa: CSASADRGLFEQYF

j_gene: TRBJ2-1
abundance: NA
v_gene: TRBV11-2
d_gene: NA
CDR3nt: TGTGCCAGCAGCCGGGGTTGGGACAATGAGCAGTTCTTC
CDR3aa: CASSRGWDNEQFF

j_gene: TRBJ2-1
abundance: few
v_gene: TRBV4-1
d_gene: TRBD2
CDR3nt: TGCGCCAGCAGCCAAGAGATGGGTTTACTAGCGAAAAACAATGAGCAGTTCTTC
CDR3aa: CASSQEMGLLAKNNEQFF

j_gene: TRBJ1-3
abundance: many
v_gene: TRBV28
d_gene: NA
CDR3nt: TGTGCCAGCAGTTCCTCAACTACGGTTCGCTCTGGAAACACCATATATTTT
CDR3aa: CASSSSTTVRSGNTIYF

j_gene: TRBJ1-5
abundance: many
v_gene: TRBV4-1
d_gene: NA
CDR3nt: TGCGCCAGCAGCCAAGGGGGCGCAAGTATCAATCAGCCCCAGCATTTT
CDR3aa: CASSQGGASINQPQHF

j_gene: TRBJ2-7
abundance: NA
v_gene: TRBV4-2
d_gene: TRBD2
CDR3nt: TGTGCCAGCAGCCGACCCGGACTAGCGGGACACTACGAGCAGTACTTC
CDR3aa: CASSRPGLAGHYEQYF

j_gene: TRBJ1-1
abundance: once
v_gene: TRBV20-1
d_gene: TRBD1
CDR3nt: TGCAGTGCGCATTGGGCAGGGGGCTCCGAAGCTTTCTTT
CDR3aa: CSAHWAGGSEAFF

j_gene: TRBJ2-2
abundance: few
v_gene: TRBV6-4
d_gene: NA
CDR3nt: TGTGCCAGCCAGTTGGGACAGAACACCGGGGAGCTGTTTTTT
CDR3aa: CASQLGQNTGELFF

j_gene: TRBJ2-5
abundance: many
v_gene: TRBV5-1
d_gene: TRBD2
CDR3nt: TGCGCCAGCAGCTTAACTAGCGGGACAGAGACCCAGTACTTC
CDR3aa: CASSLTSGTETQYF

j_gene: TRBJ2-3
abundance: few
v_gene: TRBV4-1
d_gene: NA
CDR3nt: TGCGCCAGCAGCCAAGATCTTTGGGTAGACAAGACCCCAGATACGCAGTATTTT
CDR3aa: CASSQDLWVDKTPDTQYF

j_gene: TRBJ2-3
abundance: NA
v_gene: TRBV5-5
d_gene: NA
CDR3nt: TGTGCCAGCAGCTTTCGGGTAGGGGCGGTAGATACGCAGTATTTT
CDR3aa: CASSFRVGAVDTQYF

j_gene: TRBJ2-7
abundance: few
v_gene: TRBV5-6
d_gene: NA
CDR3nt: TGTGCCAGCAGCTTGGCCAACTTTTTGGGACCAGACTTC
CDR3aa: CASSLANFLGPDF

j_gene: TRBJ2-7
abundance: few
v_gene: TRBV20-1
d_gene: TRBD2
CDR3nt: TGCAGTGCTAGAGAGGGTCTAGCGGGGTACGAGCAGTACTTC
CDR3aa: CSAREGLAGYEQYF

j_gene: TRBJ1-2
abundance: NA
v_gene: TRBV30
d_gene: NA
CDR3nt: TGTGCCTGGACCCGTACGCCCGGGACGCAGTATGGCTACACCTTC
CDR3aa: CAWTRTPGTQYGYTF

j_gene: TRBJ2-1
abundance: few
v_gene: TRBV28
d_gene: NA
CDR3nt: TGTGCCAGCAGTTTCCCCCGGGGGCGGAAGGATGAGCAGTTCTTC
CDR3aa: CASSFPRGRKDEQFF

j_gene: TRBJ2-5
abundance: few
v_gene: TRBV20-1
d_gene: NA
CDR3nt: TGCAGTGCTCCAGGGAATTGGGAGACCCAGTACTTC
CDR3aa: CSAPGNWETQYF

j_gene: TRBJ2-5
abundance: few
v_gene: TRBV7-8
d_gene: NA
CDR3nt: TGTGCCAGCAGCAAGAGGACAGCTCCCATCAGGGAGACCCAGTACTTC
CDR3aa: CASSKRTAPIRETQYF

j_gene: TRBJ1-3
abundance: NA
v_gene: TRBV14
d_gene: TRBD1
CDR3nt: TGTGCCAGCAGCCACAGGGGGCTTGGAAACACCATATATTTT
CDR3aa: CASSHRGLGNTIYF

j_gene: TRBJ2-7
abundance: few
v_gene: TRBV20-1
d_gene: TRBD2
CDR3nt: TGCAGTGCTAGAGTGAGAACTAGCGGGCACGAGCAGTACTTC
CDR3aa: CSARVRTSGHEQYF

j_gene: TRBJ1-2
abundance: NA
v_gene: TRBV2
d_gene: TRBD1
CDR3nt: TGTGCCAGCAGTGGCTTGACAGGGTATGGCTACACCTTC
CDR3aa: CASSGLTGYGYTF

j_gene: TRBJ2-5
abundance: once
v_gene: TRBV12-3/TRBV12-4
d_gene: NA
CDR3nt: TGTGTCAGCAGTTTTTCCCTTCAAGAGACCCAGTACTTC
CDR3aa: CVSSFSLQETQYF

j_gene: TRBJ1-5
abundance: few
v_gene: TRBV7-9
d_gene: NA
CDR3nt: TGTGCCAGCAGCCCCGAGGGGGACAATAGCAATCAGCCCCAGCATTTT
CDR3aa: CASSPEGDNSNQPQHF

j_gene: TRBJ2-3
abundance: few
v_gene: TRBV7-9
d_gene: NA
CDR3nt: TGTGCCAGCAGGAACTTGGGGGGATACACAGATACGCAGTATTTT
CDR3aa: CASRNLGGYTDTQYF

j_gene: TRBJ2-1
abundance: few
v_gene: TRBV2
d_gene: NA
CDR3nt: TGTGCCAGCAGAGATATACCGAGTGAGCAGTTCTTC
CDR3aa: CASRDIPSEQFF

j_gene: TRBJ1-1
abundance: many
v_gene: TRBV7-9
d_gene: NA
CDR3nt: TGTGCCAGCAGCTTATCGCAGGGAGGAGCTGAAGCTTTCTTT
CDR3aa: CASSLSQGGAEAFF

j_gene: TRBJ2-1
abundance: few
v_gene: TRBV3-1
d_gene: TRBD2
CDR3nt: TGTGCCAGCGCAATAGCGGGGGAGCAGTTCTTC
CDR3aa: CASAIAGEQFF

j_gene: TRBJ1-1
abundance: few
v_gene: TRBV30
d_gene: NA
CDR3nt: TGTGCCTGGAGTGTACTCGGGATTGAAGCTTTCTTT
CDR3aa: CAWSVLGIEAFF

j_gene: TRBJ1-4
abundance: few
v_gene: TRBV28
d_gene: TRBD1
CDR3nt: TGTGCCAGCAGTTTGCCCCGACAGGGGGACGGTAATGAAAAACTGTTTTTT
CDR3aa: CASSLPRQGDGNEKLFF